This T cell receptor (beta chain) was sequenced during a study of cytomegalovirus exposure and HLA in healthy donors. Study conclusions and caveats: Within an earlier analysis, most TCR beta V segments proved productive either about 87% or about 30% of the time.

This clone appeared once. What it recognizes is unknown. Vbeta (60) and Jbeta (13) primers were used in the PCR. Assay used: immunoSEQ multiplex PCR; TCRdb lists only in-frame clones, some missing. The sample shows around 50,000 clones, approximately 52% of them seen only once. The sequence derives from a human donor in good health. Sequencing was carried out using PBMCs.

The CDR3 coding sequence is TGTGCCAGCAGCTTACGGCAGGGCAGCAATCAGCCCCAGCATTTT. Protein product: CASSLRQGSNQPQHF. The chain is built from TRBV7-6 and TRBJ1-5; D is possibly TRBD1 (5 bases). V lost 2 bases and J lost 1, with 9 bases in between. CDR1 and CDR2 from the germline V gene are SGHVS and FNYEAQ. This CDR3 spans 15 amino acids.